This T cell receptor beta chain emerged from a study of cytotoxic CD8 clonotypes in ibrutinib-treated CLL. Some clones are missing from TCRdb's copy, which holds only in-frame ones; the method was immunoSEQ multiplex PCR. In the table there are about 150,000 clones, 75% to 80% of which are singletons. The CDR3 length is 14 residues. V was clipped by 0 bases and J by 7 bases, with 14 bases between them. Germline lookup yields CDR1 SGHRS and CDR2 YFSETQ. This clone was picked up one time. This chain uses TRBV5-1 with TRBJ2-7; weak D call: TRBD1 (5 bases). The sample here was PBMCs, taken after 24 months of ibrutinib treatment. The TCR was taken from a human donor with chronic lymphocytic leukemia. The CDR3: CASSLDGRAREQYF. CDR3 coding DNA: TGCGCCAGCAGCTTGGACGGCAGGGCGAGAGAGCAGTACTTC. The full variable domain, its missing parts supplied by reference TRBV5-1 and TRBJ2-7, is KAGVTQTPRYLIKTRGQQVTLSCSPISGHRSVSWYQQTPGQGLQFLFEYFSETQRNKGNFPGRFSGRQFSNSRSEMNVSTLELGDSALYLCASSLDGRAREQYFGPGTRLTVT.